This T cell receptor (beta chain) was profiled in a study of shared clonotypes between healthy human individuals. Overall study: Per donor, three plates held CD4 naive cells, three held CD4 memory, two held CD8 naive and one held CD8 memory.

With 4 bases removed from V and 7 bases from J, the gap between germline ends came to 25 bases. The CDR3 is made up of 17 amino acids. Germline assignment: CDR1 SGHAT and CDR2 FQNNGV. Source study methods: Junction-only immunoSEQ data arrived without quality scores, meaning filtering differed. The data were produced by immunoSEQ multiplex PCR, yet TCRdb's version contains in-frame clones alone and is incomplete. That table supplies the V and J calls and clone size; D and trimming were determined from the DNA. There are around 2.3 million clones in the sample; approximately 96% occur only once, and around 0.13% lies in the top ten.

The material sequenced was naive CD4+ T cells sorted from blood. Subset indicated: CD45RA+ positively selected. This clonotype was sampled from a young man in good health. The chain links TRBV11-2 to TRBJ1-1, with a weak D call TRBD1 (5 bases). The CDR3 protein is CASSSLVSGRYRIEAFF. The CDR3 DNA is TGTGCCAGCAGCTCCCTCGTTTCGGGGCGCTATAGGATTGAAGCTTTCTTT.